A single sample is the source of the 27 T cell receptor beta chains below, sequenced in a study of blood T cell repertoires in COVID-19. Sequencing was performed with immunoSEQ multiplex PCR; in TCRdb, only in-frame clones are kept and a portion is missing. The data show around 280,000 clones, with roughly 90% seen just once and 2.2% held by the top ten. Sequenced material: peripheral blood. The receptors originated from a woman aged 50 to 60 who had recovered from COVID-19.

The CDR3 sequence is CASTPFSGGHEQFF. CDR3 coding DNA: TGTGCCAGTACCCCCTTTTCGGGAGGCCATGAGCAGTTCTTC. The chain employs TRBV19 and TRBJ2-1, with 7 positions matching TRBD2. Germline V lookup: CDR1 LNHDA, CDR2 SQIVND (reference sequence). Losses at the gene ends were 7 bases for V and 8 bases for J; bases not matched to a gene: 11. The length of the CDR3 is 14 residues.

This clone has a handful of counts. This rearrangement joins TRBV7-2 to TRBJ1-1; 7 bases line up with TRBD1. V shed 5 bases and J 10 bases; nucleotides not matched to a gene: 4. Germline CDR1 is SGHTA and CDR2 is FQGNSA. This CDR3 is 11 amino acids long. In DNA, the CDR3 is TGTGCCAGCAGCCACAGACAGGGAGCTTTCTTT. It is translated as CASSHRQGAFF.

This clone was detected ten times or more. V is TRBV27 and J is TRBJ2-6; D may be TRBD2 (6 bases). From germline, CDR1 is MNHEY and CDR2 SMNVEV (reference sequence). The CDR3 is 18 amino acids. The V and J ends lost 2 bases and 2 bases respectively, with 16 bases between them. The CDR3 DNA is TGTGCCAGCAGTTTAGTCGCCTTGTGGGAGGCTGGGGCCAACGTCCTGACTTTC. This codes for CASSLVALWEAGANVLTF.

The DNA for the CDR3 is TGCGCCAGCAGCCCCTTAGGGCGACAGGGAAGCGAGCAGTACTTC. Protein: CASSPLGRQGSEQYF. The chain joins TRBV5-1 to TRBJ2-7; TRBD1 matches 7 bases. The CDR3 has 15 residues. Germline values: CDR1 SGHRS, CDR2 YFSETQ. J was trimmed by 6 bases and V by 4 bases; bases with no gene match: 13.

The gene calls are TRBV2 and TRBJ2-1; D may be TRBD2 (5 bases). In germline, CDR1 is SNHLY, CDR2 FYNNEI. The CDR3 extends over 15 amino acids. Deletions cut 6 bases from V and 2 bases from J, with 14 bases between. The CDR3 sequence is CASREQADAYNEQFF. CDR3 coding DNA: TGTGCCAGCAGAGAACAAGCGGATGCCTACAATGAGCAGTTCTTC.

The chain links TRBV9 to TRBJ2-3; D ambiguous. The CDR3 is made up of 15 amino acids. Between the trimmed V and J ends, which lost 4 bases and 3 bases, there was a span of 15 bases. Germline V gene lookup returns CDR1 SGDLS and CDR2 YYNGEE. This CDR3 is CASSPREYGTDTQYF. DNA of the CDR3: TGTGCCAGCAGCCCGCGTGAATATGGTACAGATACGCAGTATTTT.

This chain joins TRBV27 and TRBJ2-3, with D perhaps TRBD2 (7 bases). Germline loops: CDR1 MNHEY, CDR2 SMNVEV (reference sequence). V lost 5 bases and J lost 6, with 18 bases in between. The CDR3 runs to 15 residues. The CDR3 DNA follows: TGTGCCAGCAGTCTGGTACTGCGGGGGCCTGATACGCAGTATTTT. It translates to CASSLVLRGPDTQYF.

The CDR3 here is CASSLVPANYGYTF. CDR3 bases: TGTGCCAGCAGCTTAGTACCAGCGAACTATGGCTACACCTTC. The chain joins TRBV7-2 to TRBJ1-2; D unresolved. V lost 1 base to trimming and J lost 2 bases, with 8 bases between them. This CDR3 is built from 14 residues. Germline CDR1 and CDR2: SGHTA and FQGNSA.

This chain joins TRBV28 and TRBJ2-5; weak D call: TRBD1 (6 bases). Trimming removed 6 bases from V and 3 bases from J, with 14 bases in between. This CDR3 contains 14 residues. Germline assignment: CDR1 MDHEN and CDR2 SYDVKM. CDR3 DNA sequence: TGTGCCAGCAGACCAGGGGTTAGGGAAGAGACCCAGTACTTC. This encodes CASRPGVREETQYF. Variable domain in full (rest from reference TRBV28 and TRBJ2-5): DVKVTQSSRYLVKRTGEKVFLECVQDMDHENMFWYRQDPGLGLRLIYFSYDVKMKEKGDIPEGYSVSREKKERFSLILESASTNQTSMYLCASRPGVREETQYFGPGTRLLVL.

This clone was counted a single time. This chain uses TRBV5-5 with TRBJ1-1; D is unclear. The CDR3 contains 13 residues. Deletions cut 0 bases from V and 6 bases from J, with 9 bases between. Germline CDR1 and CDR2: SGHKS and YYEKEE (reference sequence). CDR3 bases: TGTGCCAGCAGCTTGGACAGTTGGGCTGAAGCTTTCTTT. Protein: CASSLDSWAEAFF.

The CDR3, as DNA: TGTGCCTGGAGTCTTTACAGGGGCGCCGGGGAGCTGTTTTTT. Amino acid sequence: CAWSLYRGAGELFF. The J gene is TRBJ2-2, the V gene TRBV30; 7 bases agree with TRBD1. J was trimmed by 6 bases and V by 2 bases; bases with no gene match: 6. From germline, CDR1 is GTSNPN and CDR2 SVGIG (reference sequence). This CDR3 contains 14 residues.

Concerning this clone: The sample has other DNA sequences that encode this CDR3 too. CDR3 in DNA: TGTGCCATCAACCGGGACAGGGCTGGAAACACCATATATTTT. It codes for CAINRDRAGNTIYF. The chain is built from TRBV10-3 and TRBJ1-3; 9 nucleotides line up with TRBD1. The CDR3 spans 14 residues. CDR1 is ENHRY, CDR2 SYGVKD, per germline. V dropped 7 bases and J dropped 2; count of bases not matched to a gene: 3.

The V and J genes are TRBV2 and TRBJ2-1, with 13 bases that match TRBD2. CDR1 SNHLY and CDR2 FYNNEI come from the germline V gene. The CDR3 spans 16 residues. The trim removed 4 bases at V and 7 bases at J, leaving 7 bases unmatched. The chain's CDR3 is CASSARGLAGVNEQFF. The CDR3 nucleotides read TGTGCCAGCAGTGCCCGTGGACTAGCGGGGGTTAATGAGCAGTTCTTC.

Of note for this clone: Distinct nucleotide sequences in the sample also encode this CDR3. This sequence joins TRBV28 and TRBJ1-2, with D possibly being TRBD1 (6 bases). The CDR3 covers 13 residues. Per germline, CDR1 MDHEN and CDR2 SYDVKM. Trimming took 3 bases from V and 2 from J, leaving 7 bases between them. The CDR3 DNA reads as TGTGCCAGCAGTTTTCAGGGGAACTATGGCTACACCTTC. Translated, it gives CASSFQGNYGYTF.

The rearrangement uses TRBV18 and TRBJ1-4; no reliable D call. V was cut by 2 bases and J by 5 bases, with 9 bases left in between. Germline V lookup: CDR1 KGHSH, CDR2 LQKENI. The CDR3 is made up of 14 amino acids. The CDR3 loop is CASSPLYPNEKLFF. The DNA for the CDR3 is TGTGCCAGCTCACCATTGTATCCCAATGAAAAACTGTTTTTT.

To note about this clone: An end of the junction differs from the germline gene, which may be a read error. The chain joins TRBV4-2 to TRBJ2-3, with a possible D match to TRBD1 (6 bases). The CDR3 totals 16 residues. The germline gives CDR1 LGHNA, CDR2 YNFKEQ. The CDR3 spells CASSQDGDTGTDTQYF. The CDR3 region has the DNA TGTGCCAGCAGCCAAGATGGGGACACCGGCACGGATACGCAGTATTTT.

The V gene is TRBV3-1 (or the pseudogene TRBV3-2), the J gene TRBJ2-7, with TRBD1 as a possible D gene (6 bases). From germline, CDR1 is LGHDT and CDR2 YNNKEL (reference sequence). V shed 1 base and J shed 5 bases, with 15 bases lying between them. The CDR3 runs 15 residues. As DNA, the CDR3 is TGTGCCAGCAGCCAAGGGTCCAACAGGGACCACGAGCAGTACTTC. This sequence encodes CASSQGSNRDHEQYF.

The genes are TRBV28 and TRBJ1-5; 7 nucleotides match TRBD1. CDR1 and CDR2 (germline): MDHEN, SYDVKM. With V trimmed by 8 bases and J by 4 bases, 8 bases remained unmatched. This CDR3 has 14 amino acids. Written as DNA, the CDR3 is TGTGCCAGCGGGGAGACAGGGATAAATCAGCCCCAGCATTTT. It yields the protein CASGETGINQPQHF.

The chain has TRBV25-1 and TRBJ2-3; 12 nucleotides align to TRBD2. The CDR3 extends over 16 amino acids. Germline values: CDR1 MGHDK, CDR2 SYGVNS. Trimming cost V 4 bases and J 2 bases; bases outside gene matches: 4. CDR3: CASSVTSGRNTDTQYF. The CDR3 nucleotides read TGTGCCAGCAGTGTCACTAGCGGGAGGAACACAGATACGCAGTATTTT. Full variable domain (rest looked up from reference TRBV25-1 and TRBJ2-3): EADIYQTPRYLVIGTGKKITLECSQTMGHDKMYWYQQDPGMELHLIHYSYGVNSTEKGDLSSESTVSRIRTEHFPLTLESARPSHTSQYLCASSVTSGRNTDTQYFGPGTRLTVL.

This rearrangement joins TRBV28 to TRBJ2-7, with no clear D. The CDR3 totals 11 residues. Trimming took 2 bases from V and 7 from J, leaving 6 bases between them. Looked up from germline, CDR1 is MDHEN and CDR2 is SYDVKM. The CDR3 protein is CASSLQREQYF. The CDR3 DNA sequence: TGTGCCAGCAGTTTACAGAGGGAGCAGTACTTC. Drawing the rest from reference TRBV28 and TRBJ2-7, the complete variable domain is DVKVTQSSRYLVKRTGEKVFLECVQDMDHENMFWYRQDPGLGLRLIYFSYDVKMKEKGDIPEGYSVSREKKERFSLILESASTNQTSMYLCASSLQREQYFGPGTRLTVT.

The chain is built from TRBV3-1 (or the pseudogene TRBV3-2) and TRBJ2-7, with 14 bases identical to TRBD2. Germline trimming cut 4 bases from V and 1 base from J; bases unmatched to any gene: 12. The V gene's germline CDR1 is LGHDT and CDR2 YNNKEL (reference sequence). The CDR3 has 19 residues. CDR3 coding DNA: TGTGCCAGCAGCCGGGTTTCAGGGACTAGCGGGAGAGGGTCCTACGAGCAGTACTTC. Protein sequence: CASSRVSGTSGRGSYEQYF.

The CDR3 is CASSSILEQGLYTDTQYF. CDR3 bases: TGTGCCAGCAGCTCGATCCTAGAACAGGGGCTTTACACAGATACGCAGTATTTT. The V and J genes are TRBV5-8 and TRBJ2-3, with 7 bases matching TRBD1. V trimming: 3 bases; J trimming: 2 bases; junction bases outside the gene matches: 15. Germline CDR1 reads SGHTS; CDR2 reads YDEGEE. The CDR3 length is 18 residues.

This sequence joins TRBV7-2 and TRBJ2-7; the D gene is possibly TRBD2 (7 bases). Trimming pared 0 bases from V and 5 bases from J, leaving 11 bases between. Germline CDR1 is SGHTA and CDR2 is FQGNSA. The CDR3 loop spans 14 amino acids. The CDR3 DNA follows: TGTGCCAGCAGCTTAGCGGGGGGGCCCGACGAGCAGTACTTC. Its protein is CASSLAGGPDEQYF.

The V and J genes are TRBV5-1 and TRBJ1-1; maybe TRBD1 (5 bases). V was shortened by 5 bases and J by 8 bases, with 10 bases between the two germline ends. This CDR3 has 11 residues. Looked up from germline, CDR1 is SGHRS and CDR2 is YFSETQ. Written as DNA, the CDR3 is TGCGCCAGCAGGGAGGAGGGGGAAGCTTTCTTT. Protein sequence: CASREEGEAFF.

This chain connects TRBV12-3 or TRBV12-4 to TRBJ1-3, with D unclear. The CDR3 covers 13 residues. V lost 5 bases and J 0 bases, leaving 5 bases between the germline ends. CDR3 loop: CASSLLSGNTIYF. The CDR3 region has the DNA TGTGCCAGCAGTCTTCTCTCTGGAAACACCATATATTTT.

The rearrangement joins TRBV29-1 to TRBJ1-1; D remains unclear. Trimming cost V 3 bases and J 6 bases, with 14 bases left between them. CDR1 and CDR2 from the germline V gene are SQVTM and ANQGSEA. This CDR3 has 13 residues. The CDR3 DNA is TGCAGCGTTGACGTTCGCGGGCGAGCTGAAGCTTTCTTT. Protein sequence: CSVDVRGRAEAFF.

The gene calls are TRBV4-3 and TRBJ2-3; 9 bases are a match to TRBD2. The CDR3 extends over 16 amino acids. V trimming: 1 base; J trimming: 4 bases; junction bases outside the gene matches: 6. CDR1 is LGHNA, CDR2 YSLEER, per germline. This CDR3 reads CASSQGGGGAPDTQYF. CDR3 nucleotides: TGCGCCAGCAGCCAAGGGGGCGGGGGGGCCCCAGATACGCAGTATTTT.